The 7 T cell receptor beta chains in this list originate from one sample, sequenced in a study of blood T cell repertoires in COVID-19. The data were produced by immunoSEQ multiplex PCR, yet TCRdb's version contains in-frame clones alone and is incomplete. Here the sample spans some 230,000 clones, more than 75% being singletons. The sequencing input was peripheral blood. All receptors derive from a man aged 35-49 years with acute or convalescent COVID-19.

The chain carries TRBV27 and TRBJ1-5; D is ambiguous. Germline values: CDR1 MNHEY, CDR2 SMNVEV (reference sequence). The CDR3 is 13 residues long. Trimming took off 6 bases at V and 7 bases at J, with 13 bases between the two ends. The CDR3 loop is CASRQREYQPQHF. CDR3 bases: TGTGCCAGCAGACAACGGGAGTACCAGCCCCAGCATTTT.

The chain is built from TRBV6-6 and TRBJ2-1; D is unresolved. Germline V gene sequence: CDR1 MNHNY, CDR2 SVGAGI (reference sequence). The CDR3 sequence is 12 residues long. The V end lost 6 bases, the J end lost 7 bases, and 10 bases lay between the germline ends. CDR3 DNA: TGTGCCAGCAGCCGGAGCGAGAATGAGCAGTTCTTC. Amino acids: CASSRSENEQFF.

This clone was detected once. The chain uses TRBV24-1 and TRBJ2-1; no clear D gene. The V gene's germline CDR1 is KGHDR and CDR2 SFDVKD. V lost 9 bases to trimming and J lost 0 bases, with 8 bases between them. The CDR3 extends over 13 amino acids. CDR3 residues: CATLTGSYNEQFF. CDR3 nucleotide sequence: TGTGCCACCCTGACTGGCTCCTACAATGAGCAGTTCTTC.

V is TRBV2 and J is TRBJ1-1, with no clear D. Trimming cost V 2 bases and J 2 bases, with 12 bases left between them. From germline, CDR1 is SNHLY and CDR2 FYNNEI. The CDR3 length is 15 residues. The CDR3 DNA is TGTGCCAGCAGTGAAATCCAGGCAGCCAACACTGAAGCTTTCTTT. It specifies CASSEIQAANTEAFF.

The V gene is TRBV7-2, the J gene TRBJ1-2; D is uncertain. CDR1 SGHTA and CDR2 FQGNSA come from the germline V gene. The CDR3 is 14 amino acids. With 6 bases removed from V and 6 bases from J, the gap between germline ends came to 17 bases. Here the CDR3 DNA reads TGTGCCAGCAGTTTTTCCTCCAGGTTCGATGGCTACACCTTC. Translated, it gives CASSFSSRFDGYTF.

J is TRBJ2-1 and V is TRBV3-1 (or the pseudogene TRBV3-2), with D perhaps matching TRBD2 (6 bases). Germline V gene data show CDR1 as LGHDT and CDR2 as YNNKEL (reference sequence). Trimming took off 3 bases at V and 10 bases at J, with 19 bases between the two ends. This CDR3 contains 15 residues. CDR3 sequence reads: CASSQFSRLGGEQFF. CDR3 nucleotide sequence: TGTGCCAGCAGCCAGTTTTCTCGCCTCGGAGGGGAGCAGTTCTTC.

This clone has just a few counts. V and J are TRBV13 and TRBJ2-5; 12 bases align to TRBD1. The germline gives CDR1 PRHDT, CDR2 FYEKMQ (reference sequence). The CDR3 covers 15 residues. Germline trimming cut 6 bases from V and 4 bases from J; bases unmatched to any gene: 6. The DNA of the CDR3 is TGTGCCAGCAGATCCCGGGACAGGGGGCGAGAGACCCAGTACTTC. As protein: CASRSRDRGRETQYF.